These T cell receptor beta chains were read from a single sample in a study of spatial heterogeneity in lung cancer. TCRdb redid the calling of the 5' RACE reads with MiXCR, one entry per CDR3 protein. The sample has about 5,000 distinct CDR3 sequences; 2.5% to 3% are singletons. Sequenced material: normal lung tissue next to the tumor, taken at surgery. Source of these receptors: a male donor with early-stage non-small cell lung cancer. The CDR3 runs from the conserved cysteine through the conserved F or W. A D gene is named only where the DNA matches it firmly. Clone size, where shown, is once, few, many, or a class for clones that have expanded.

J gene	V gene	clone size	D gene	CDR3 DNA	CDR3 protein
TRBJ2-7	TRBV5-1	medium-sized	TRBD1	TGCGCCAGCAGCTTGGCGGGACAGCTATACGAGCAGTACTTC	CASSLAGQLYEQYF
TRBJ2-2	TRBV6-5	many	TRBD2	TGTGCCAGCAGTTACTCTAGCGGGGGATTCGGGGAGCTGTTTTTT	CASSYSSGGFGELFF
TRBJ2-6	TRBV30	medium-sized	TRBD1	TGTGCCTGGAGTACCGGGACAGGGGACTCTGGGGCCAACGTCCTGACTTTC	CAWSTGTGDSGANVLTF
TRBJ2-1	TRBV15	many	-	TGTGCCACCAGCAGAGGGGGGAACATGATTCAGGGCTACAATGAGCAGTTCTTC	CATSRGGNMIQGYNEQFF
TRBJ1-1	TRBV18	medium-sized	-	TGTGCCAGCTCACCAGACCCTGGGGGTGAGGGCCCTGAAGCTTTCTTT	CASSPDPGGEGPEAFF
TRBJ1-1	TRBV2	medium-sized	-	TGTGCCAGCACCGTGAACACTGAAGCTTTCTTT	CASTVNTEAFF
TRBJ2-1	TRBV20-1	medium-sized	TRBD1	TGCAGTGCTAGAGGGACAGGAAGGGGCAATGAGCAGTTCTTC	CSARGTGRGNEQFF
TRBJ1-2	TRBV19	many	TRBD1	TGTGCCAGTAGTATCCTTTGGGGACAGGGCGGCTTCTATGGCTACACCTTC	CASSILWGQGGFYGYTF
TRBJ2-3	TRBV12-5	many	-	TGTGCTAGTGGTTTAAAAGGAGATGGGGTTACTATCACAGATACGCAGTATTTT	CASGLKGDGVTITDTQYF
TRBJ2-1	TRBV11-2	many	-	TGTGCCAGCAGCTTAGTTCAGGGTTTCGCCAATGAGCAGTTCTTC	CASSLVQGFANEQFF
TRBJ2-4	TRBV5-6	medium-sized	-	TGTGCCAGCAGGCAAATCAGGCACATTCAGTACTTC	CASRQIRHIQYF
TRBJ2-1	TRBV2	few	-	TGTGCCAGCAGTGGGTTTTACAATGAGCAGTTCTTC	CASSGFYNEQFF
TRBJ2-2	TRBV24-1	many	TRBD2	TGTGCCACCAGTGATCGACTAGCGGGGGGGCCTTTGTCGAACACCGGGGAGCTGTTTTTT	CATSDRLAGGPLSNTGELFF
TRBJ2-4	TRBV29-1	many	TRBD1	TGCAGCGTCGGCGGGACAGGGCTAAAAAACATTCAGTACTTC	CSVGGTGLKNIQYF
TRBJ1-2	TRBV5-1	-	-	TGCGCCAGCAGCGAGAATTCGGTCAACTATGGCTACAACTTC	CASSENSVNYGYNF
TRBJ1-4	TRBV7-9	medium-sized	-	TGTGCCAGCAGCTCGCGAGCAGGGCGAGCTAATGAAAAACTGTTTTTT	CASSSRAGRANEKLFF
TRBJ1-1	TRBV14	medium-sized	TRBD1	TGTGCCAGCACCGTGGGGACAGGGGGCTACACTGAAGCTTTCTTT	CASTVGTGGYTEAFF
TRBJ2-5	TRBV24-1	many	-	TGTGCCACCAGTGACGCGGCCGGGGAGACCCAGTACTTC	CATSDAAGETQYF
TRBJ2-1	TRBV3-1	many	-	TGTGCCAGCAGCCACCGCAGCTCCTACAATGAGCAGTTCTTC	CASSHRSSYNEQFF
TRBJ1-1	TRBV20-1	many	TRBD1	TGCAGTGCCACGACAGGGGGGCTAAACACTGAAGCTTTCTTT	CSATTGGLNTEAFF
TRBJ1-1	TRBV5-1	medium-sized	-	TGCGCCAGCAGCTTAGAAGGGGTATGGACTGAAGCTTTCTTT	CASSLEGVWTEAFF
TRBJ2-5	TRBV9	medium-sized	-	TGTGCCAGCACCGTAGGAGCGGGCGAGACCCAGTACTTC	CASTVGAGETQYF
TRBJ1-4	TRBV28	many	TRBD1	TGTGCCAGCCAGGGGGGACAAGAAAAACTGTTTTTT	CASQGGQEKLFF
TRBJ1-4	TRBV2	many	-	TGTGCCAGCAGAAGCCAGGGAGCGGCTAATGAAAAACTGTTTTTT	CASRSQGAANEKLFF
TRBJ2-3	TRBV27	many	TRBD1	TGTGCCAGCAGTCGAACAGGGGGTTCAGATACGCAGTATTTT	CASSRTGGSDTQYF
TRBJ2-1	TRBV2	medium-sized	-	TGTGCCAGCAGTAGTCAGCCCAATGAGCAGTTCTTC	CASSSQPNEQFF
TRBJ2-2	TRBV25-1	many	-	TGTGCCAGCAGTAGACGGACAGTGAACACCGGGGAGCTGTTTTTT	CASSRRTVNTGELFF
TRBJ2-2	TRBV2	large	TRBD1	TGTGCCAGCAACCCAAGAACAGGGGGCACCGGGGAGCTGTTTTTT	CASNPRTGGTGELFF
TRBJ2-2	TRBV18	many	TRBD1	TGTGCCAGCTCACCCCAGGACAGGGGGAACACCGGGGAGCTGTTTTTT	CASSPQDRGNTGELFF